The 7 T cell receptor beta chains given below trace back to one sample, sequenced in a study of cytomegalovirus exposure and HLA in healthy donors. The PCR employed 60 Vbeta primers together with 13 Jbeta primers. Data came from immunoSEQ multiplex PCR; TCRdb stores just in-frame clones and leaves some out. This table has approximately 120,000 clones, about 76% appearing once. The sequenced sample consisted of PBMCs. These receptors originate from a woman between 40 and 50 years old in good health and CMV-seropositive.

The gene calls are TRBV4-2 and TRBJ2-5, with TRBD2 matching over 9 bases. Germline V gene sequence: CDR1 LGHNA, CDR2 YNFKEQ. The CDR3 is 14 amino acids. With 5 bases clipped from V and 4 bases from J, the junction kept 5 bases outside the gene matches. CDR3 in DNA: TGTGCCAGCAGCGAAGGGACTAGCAGAGAGACCCAGTACTTC. Translation gives CASSEGTSRETQYF.

The chain uses TRBV6-6 and TRBJ1-3; the match to TRBD1 covers 7 bases. CDR3 size: 14 residues. V was clipped by 4 bases and J by 4 bases; unmatched bases: 4. Germline V CDR1 and CDR2: MNHNY, SVGAGI (reference sequence). This CDR3 is CASSSQGTGNTIYF. The CDR3 nucleotides are TGTGCCAGCAGTTCACAGGGGACGGGAAACACCATATATTTT.

V gene TRBV19 combines with J gene TRBJ2-7, with D perhaps matching TRBD2 (6 bases). From germline, CDR1 is LNHDA and CDR2 SQIVND (reference sequence). V lost 7 bases, J lost 4 bases, and 20 bases lay in between. The length of the CDR3 is 15 residues. The chain's CDR3 is CASKPSRAGGYEQYF. CDR3 sequence (DNA): TGTGCCAGTAAACCGTCAAGGGCAGGAGGGTACGAGCAGTACTTC.

This clone was seen a few times. The chain couples TRBV2 to TRBJ1-2, with D perhaps matching TRBD1 (5 bases). The CDR3 has 15 residues. Germline loops: CDR1 SNHLY, CDR2 FYNNEI. Trimming shortened V by 6 bases and J by 4 bases, and 18 bases separated the two germline ends. The CDR3 region is CASRVREAALYGYTF. The CDR3, as DNA: TGTGCCAGCAGGGTCAGGGAGGCCGCCCTCTATGGCTACACCTTC.

The V call is TRBV6-5, the J call TRBJ2-7, with 8 bases matching TRBD1. Trimming at V came to 6 bases and at J to 4 bases, leaving 5 bases not matched to a gene. Germline values: CDR1 MNHEY, CDR2 SVGAGI. CDR3 length: 13 residues. CDR3 in amino acids: CASRQGAHYEQYF. Written as DNA, the CDR3 is TGTGCCAGCAGGCAGGGGGCGCATTACGAGCAGTACTTC.

The genes are TRBV7-8 and TRBJ2-3; 8 nucleotides line up with TRBD2. Germline lookup yields CDR1 SGHVS and CDR2 FQNEAQ. The CDR3 is 15 residues long. V was clipped by 1 base and J by 1 base; unmatched bases: 1. The DNA for the CDR3 is TGTGCCAGCAGCTTAGGTAGCGGGGGCACAGATACGCAGTATTTT. Its protein is CASSLGSGGTDTQYF.

The J gene is TRBJ2-7, the V gene TRBV7-6, with TRBD1 matching 10 bases. CDR3 length: 15 residues. V shed 4 bases, J shed 4 bases, and the junction held 7 bases outside the gene matches. Germline CDR1 SGHVS, CDR2 FNYEAQ. CDR3: CASSSGTGEGYEQYF. The CDR3, as DNA: TGTGCCAGCAGCTCCGGGACAGGGGAAGGTTACGAGCAGTACTTC.